The 4 T cell receptor beta chains in this list originate from one sample, sequenced in a study of STAT5B mutations in CD4+ large granular lymphocyte leukemia. The method was immunoSEQ multiplex PCR; TCRdb's version includes in-frame clones alone and lacks a portion of them. The table has around 32,000 clones, 60% to 80% seen once; the top ten hold more than 0.35%. What was sequenced was CD4+ T cells from blood buffy coats. The receptors were gathered from a human donor in good health.

This chain joins TRBV21-1 and TRBJ2-7; the DNA was not compared with TRBD1, the D call given in the table. TRBV21-1 is described as a pseudogene. CDR3 length equals 18 residues. CDR3: CASSKARGPGQGTYEQYF. The DNA for the CDR3 is TGTGCCAGCAGCAAAGCGAGGGGTCCGGGACAGGGGACGTACGAGCAGTACTTC.

This clone was counted between two and nine times. The chain links TRBV28 to TRBJ1-5; 7 bases match TRBD1. CDR3 size: 14 residues. V lost 6 bases and J lost 2; bases outside the gene matches: 4. Looked up from germline, CDR1 is MDHEN and CDR2 is SYDVKM. The DNA for the CDR3 is TGTGCCAGCAGCCACGGGACAGGCAATCAGCCCCAGCATTTT. Translation gives CASSHGTGNQPQHF. The variable domain in full, completed from reference TRBV28 and TRBJ1-5, reads DVKVTQSSRYLVKRTGEKVFLECVQDMDHENMFWYRQDPGLGLRLIYFSYDVKMKEKGDIPEGYSVSREKKERFSLILESASTNQTSMYLCASSHGTGNQPQHFGDGTRLSIL.

This clone has more than one count but fewer than ten. V gene TRBV5-1 combines with J gene TRBJ1-1; 7 nucleotides align to TRBD1. The germline V gene has CDR1 SGHRS and CDR2 YFSETQ. The V segment lost 7 bases and the J segment 9 bases; nucleotides outside the gene matches: 12. This CDR3 spans 13 amino acids. The DNA for the CDR3 is TGCGCCAGCGCTTCGACAGGGAACGACCAAGCTTTCTTT. Translated, it gives CASASTGNDQAFF.

This clone was observed a handful of times. J is TRBJ1-4 and V is TRBV5-4; D perhaps matches TRBD1 (5 bases). V was trimmed by 4 bases and J by 5 bases, leaving 12 bases between them. The CDR3 runs 14 residues. Germline V lookup: CDR1 SGHNT, CDR2 YYREEE (reference sequence). CDR3 region: CASSPGAVNEKLFF. The CDR3 region has the DNA TGTGCCAGCAGCCCCGGGGCAGTAAATGAAAAACTGTTTTTT.